Here is one T cell receptor beta chain with its context. This CDR3 contains 13 residues. CDR1 is SGDLS and CDR2 is YYNGEE in the germline V gene. V was pared by 7 bases and J by 4 bases, with 12 bases between. The data derive from a study of blood T cell repertoires in COVID-19. Study details: COVID-19 samples collected from the United States, Italy and Spain covered acute and convalescent phases. The cDNA or gDNA used as material had been derived from T cells, B-cell-depleted T cells, or PBMCs.

Method: immunoSEQ multiplex PCR; TCRdb's copy keeps in-frame clones and lacks some. The sample contains roughly 260,000 clones, roughly nine tenths of which appear only once. The J gene is TRBJ1-3, the V gene TRBV9; D is ambiguous. Sequences were obtained from peripheral blood. The sequence was obtained from a man between 60 and 70 years old who had recovered from COVID-19. CDR3 sequence: CASQTGPGNTIYF. The CDR3 DNA follows: TGTGCCAGCCAAACTGGGCCCGGAAACACCATATATTTT.